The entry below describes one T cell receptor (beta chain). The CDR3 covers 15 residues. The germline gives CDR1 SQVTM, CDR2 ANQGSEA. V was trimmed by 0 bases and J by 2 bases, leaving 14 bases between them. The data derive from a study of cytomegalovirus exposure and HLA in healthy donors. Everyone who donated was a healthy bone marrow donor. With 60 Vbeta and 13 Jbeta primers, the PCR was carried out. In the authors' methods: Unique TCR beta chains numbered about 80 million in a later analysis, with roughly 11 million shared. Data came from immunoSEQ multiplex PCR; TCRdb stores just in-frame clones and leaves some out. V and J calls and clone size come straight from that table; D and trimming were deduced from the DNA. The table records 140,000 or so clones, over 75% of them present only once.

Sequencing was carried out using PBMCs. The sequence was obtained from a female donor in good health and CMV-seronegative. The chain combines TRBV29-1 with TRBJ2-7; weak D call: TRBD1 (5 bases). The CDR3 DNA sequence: TGCAGCGTTGAAGATCAATCAGGGAACCCCTACGAGCAGTACTTC. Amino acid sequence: CSVEDQSGNPYEQYF.